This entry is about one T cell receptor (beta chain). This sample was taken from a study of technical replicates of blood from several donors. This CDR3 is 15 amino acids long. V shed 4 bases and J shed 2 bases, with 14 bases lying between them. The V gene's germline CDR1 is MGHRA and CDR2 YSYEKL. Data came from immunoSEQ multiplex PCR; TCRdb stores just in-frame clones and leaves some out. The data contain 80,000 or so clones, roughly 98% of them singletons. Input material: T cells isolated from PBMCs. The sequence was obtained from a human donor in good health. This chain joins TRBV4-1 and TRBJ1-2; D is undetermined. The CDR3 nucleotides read TGCGCCAGCAGCCGTACAGATAATCCAAACTATGGCTACACCTTC. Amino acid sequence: CASSRTDNPNYGYTF.